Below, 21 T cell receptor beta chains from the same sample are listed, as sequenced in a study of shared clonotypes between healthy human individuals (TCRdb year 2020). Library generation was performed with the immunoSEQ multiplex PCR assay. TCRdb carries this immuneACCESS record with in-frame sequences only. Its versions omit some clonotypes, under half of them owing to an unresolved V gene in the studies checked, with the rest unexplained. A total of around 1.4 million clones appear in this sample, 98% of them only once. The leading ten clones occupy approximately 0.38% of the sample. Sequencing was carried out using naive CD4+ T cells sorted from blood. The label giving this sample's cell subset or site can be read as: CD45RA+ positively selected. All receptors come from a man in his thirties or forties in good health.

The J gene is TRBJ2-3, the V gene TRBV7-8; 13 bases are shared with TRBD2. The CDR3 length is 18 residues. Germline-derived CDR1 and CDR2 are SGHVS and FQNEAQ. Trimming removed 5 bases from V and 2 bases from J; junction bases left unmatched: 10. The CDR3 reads CASSHGLAGVGATDTQYF. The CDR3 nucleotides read TGTGCCAGCAGCCATGGACTAGCGGGAGTAGGGGCCACAGATACGCAGTATTTT.

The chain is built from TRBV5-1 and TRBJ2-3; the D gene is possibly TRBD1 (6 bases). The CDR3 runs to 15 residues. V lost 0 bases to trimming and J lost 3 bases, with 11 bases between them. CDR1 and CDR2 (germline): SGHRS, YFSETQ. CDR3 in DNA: TGCGCCAGCAGCTTGGAGTCAGGGGAGACAGATACGCAGTATTTT. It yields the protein CASSLESGETDTQYF.

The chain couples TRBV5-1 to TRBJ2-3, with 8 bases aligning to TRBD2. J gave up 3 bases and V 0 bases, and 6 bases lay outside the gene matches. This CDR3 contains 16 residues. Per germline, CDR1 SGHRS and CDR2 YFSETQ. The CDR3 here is CASSLGSGRSTDTQYF. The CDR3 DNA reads TGCGCCAGCAGCTTGGGAAGCGGGAGAAGTACAGATACGCAGTATTTT.

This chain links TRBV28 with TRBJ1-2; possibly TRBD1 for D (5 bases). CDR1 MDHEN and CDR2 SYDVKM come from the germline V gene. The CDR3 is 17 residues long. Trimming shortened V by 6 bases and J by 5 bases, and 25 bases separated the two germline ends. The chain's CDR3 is CASSSGIGKPSPYGYTF. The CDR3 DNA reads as TGTGCCAGCAGCTCAGGGATAGGCAAACCCTCCCCTTATGGCTACACCTTC.

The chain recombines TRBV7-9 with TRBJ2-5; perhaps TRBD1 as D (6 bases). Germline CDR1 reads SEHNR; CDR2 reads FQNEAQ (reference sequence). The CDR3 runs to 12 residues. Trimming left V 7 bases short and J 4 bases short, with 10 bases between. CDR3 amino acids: CASNPGVETQYF. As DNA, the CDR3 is TGTGCCAGCAACCCAGGGGTAGAGACCCAGTACTTC.

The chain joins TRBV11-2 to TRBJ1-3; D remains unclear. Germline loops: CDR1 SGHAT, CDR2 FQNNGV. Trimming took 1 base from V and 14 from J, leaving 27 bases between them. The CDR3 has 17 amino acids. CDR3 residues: CASSLAPKTLDLGGVYF. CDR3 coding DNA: TGTGCCAGCAGCTTAGCCCCGAAGACCCTCGATCTGGGCGGGGTATATTTT.

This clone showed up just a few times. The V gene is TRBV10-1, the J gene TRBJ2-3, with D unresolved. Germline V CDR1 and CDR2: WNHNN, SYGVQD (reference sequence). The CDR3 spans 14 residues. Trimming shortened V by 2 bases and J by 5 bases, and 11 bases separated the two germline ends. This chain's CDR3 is CASSERFRVDTQYF. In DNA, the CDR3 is TGCGCCAGCAGTGAGAGATTCCGGGTAGATACGCAGTATTTT.

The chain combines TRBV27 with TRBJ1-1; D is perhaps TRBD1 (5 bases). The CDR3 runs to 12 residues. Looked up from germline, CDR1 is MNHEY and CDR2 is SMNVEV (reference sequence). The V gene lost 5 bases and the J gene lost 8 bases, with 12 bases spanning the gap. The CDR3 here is CASSRPGEEAFF. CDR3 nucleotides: TGTGCCAGCAGTAGGCCGGGGGAAGAAGCTTTCTTT.

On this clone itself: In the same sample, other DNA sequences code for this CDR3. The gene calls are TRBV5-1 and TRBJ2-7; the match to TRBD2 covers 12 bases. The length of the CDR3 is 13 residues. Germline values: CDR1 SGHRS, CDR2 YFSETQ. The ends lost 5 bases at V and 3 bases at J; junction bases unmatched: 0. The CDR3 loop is CASRLAGGYEQYF. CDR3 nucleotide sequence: TGCGCCAGCAGACTAGCGGGAGGCTACGAGCAGTACTTC.

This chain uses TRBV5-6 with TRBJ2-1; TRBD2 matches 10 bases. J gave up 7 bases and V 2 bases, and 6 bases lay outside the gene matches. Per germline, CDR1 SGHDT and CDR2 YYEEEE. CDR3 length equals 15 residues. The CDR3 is CASSLAGGPHNEQFF. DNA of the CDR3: TGTGCCAGCAGCTTAGCGGGAGGGCCTCATAATGAGCAGTTCTTC.

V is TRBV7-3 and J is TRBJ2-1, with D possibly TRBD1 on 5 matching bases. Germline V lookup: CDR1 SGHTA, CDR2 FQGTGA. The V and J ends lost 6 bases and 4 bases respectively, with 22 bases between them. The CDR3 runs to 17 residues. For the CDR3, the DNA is TGTGCCAGCAGTTATAACCCCCAGGGTCAAGGTTACAATGAGCAGTTCTTC. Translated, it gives CASSYNPQGQGYNEQFF.

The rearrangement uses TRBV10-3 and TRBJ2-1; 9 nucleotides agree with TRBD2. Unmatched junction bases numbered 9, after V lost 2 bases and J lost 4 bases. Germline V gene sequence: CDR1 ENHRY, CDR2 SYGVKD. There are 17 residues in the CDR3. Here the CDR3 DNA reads TGTGCCATCAGTGAGCCCTTAGCGGGAGTTTCGTACAATGAGCAGTTCTTC. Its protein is CAISEPLAGVSYNEQFF.

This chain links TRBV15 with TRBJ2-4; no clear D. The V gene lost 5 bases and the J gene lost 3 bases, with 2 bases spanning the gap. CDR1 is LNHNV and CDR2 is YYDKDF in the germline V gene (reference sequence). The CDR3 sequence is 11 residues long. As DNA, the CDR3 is TGTGCCACCAGCGGCAAAAACATTCAGTACTTC. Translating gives CATSGKNIQYF.

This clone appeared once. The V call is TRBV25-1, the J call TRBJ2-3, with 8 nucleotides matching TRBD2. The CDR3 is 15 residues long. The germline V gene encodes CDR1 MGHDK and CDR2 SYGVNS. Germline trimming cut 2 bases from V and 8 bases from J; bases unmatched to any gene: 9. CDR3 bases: TGTGCCAGCAGTGAAACGGGAGGGCTTAAGGGTACGCAGTATTTT. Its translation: CASSETGGLKGTQYF.

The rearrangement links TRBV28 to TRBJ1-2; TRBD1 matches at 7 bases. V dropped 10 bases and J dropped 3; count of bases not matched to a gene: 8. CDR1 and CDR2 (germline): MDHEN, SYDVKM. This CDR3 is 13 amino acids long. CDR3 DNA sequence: TGTGCCATACAGACAGGGAATGACTATGGCTACACCTTC. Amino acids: CAIQTGNDYGYTF.

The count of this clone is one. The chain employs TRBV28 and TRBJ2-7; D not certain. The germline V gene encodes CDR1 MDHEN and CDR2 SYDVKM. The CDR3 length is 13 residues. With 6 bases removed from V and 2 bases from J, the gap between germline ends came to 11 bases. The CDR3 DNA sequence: TGTGCCAGCAGAGTCGGCCTCACCTACGAGCAGTACTTC. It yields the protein CASRVGLTYEQYF.

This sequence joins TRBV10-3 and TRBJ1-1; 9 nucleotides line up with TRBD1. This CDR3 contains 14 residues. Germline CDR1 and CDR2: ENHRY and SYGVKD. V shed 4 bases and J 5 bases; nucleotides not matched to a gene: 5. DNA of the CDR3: TGTGCCATCAGTGGGACAGGGGTTAGAACTGAAGCTTTCTTT. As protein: CAISGTGVRTEAFF.

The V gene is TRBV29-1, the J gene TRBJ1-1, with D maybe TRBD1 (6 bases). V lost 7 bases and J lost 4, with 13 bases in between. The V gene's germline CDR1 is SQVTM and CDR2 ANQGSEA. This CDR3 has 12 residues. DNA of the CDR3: TGCAGCGGCGGGGGCAGGGGCACTGAAGCTTTCTTT. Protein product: CSGGGRGTEAFF. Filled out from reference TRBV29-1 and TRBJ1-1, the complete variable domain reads SAVISQKPSRDICQRGTSLTIQCQVDSQVTMMFWYRQQPGQSLTLIATANQGSEATYESGFVIDKFPISRPNLTFSTLTVSNMSPEDSSIYLCSGGGRGTEAFFGQGTRLTVV.

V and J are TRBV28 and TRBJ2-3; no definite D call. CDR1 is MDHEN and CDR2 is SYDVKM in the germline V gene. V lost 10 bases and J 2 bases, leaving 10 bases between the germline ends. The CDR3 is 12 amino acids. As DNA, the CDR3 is TGTGCCACCCTAGAGCCCACAGATACGCAGTATTTT. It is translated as CATLEPTDTQYF.

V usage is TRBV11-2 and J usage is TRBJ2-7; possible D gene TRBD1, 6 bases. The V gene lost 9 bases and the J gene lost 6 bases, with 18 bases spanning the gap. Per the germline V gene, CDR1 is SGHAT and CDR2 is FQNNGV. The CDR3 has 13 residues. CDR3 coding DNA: TGTGCCAGTCTACATTGGGAAGGGGGCGAGCAGTACTTC. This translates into CASLHWEGGEQYF.

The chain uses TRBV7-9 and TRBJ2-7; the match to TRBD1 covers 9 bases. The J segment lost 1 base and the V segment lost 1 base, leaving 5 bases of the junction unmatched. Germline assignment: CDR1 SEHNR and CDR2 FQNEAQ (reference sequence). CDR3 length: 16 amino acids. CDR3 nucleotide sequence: TGTGCCAGCAGCTTAGAAGGGACAGGGACTTCCTACGAGCAGTACTTC. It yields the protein CASSLEGTGTSYEQYF.